This is a list of T cell receptor beta chains from one sample in a study of shared clonotypes between healthy human individuals. Only in-frame clones appear in the TCRdb table, and some are missing; sequencing was by immunoSEQ multiplex PCR. The sample lists some 1,900,000 clones, roughly 94% occurring once. The sample taken for sequencing was naive CD8+ T cells sorted from blood. The receptor source for this set is a man aged 18 to 30 in good health. CDR3s leave out the opening cysteine and the closing phenylalanine or tryptophan. The D gene is left open where the match is weak.

cdr3_aa j_call d_call v_call
ASSISRGFNTEAF TRBJ1-1 - TRBV2
ASSEVAGIMNEQY TRBJ2-7 - TRBV19
ASSQGGRGFYEQY TRBJ2-7 TRBD1 TRBV14
ASSPGVAGVSYEQY TRBJ2-7 TRBD2 TRBV4-3
ASSPTGGIRETQY TRBJ2-5 TRBD1 TRBV28
ASSLQQGTEAF TRBJ1-1 TRBD1 TRBV27
ASSVDSGTEAF TRBJ1-1 - TRBV9
ASSLDPSSGNTIY TRBJ1-3 - TRBV11-2
ASSEGTIDGNQPQH TRBJ1-5 - TRBV2
ASSLVTSPAGELF TRBJ2-2 - TRBV7-9
ASSPAGTGNTEAF TRBJ1-1 TRBD1 TRBV18
AWSFGTAMDTQY TRBJ2-3 TRBD1 TRBV30
ASSVLQAHPDTQY TRBJ2-3 - TRBV27
ASSFGETYEQY TRBJ2-7 - TRBV28
ASSFDGLNEKLF TRBJ1-4 - TRBV7-9
ASSDWAGRYGYT TRBJ1-2 - TRBV6-1
ASSQGKQPQH TRBJ1-5 - TRBV4-1
ASSHVAGSSYEQY TRBJ2-7 - TRBV7-9
ASSQTGGDQPQH TRBJ1-5 TRBD1 TRBV4-1
ASRITGSSGNTIY TRBJ1-3 - TRBV5-5